This T cell receptor (beta chain) was recovered during a study of shared clonotypes between healthy human individuals. Regarding the study as a whole: Across a handful of donors, naive CD4 shared 5% to 6%, naive CD8 3.5% to 4%, memory CD4 roughly 2.5%, memory CD8 around 0.36%. Although depth was large, rarefaction showed that sequencing of the sorted subsets was incomplete. Naive subsets generally exceeded memory subsets in estimated richness. Blood was the sole source, and tissue repertoires probably differ.

The CDR3 runs 14 residues. Germline V gives CDR1 LNHNV, CDR2 YYDKDF (reference sequence). V lost 1 base and J lost 9; bases outside the gene matches: 5. A word on this clone: Its antigen remains unknown.

Method: immunoSEQ multiplex PCR; TCRdb's copy keeps in-frame clones and lacks some. The table records about 1.5 million clones, under 99% of them present only once. The sequence came from a man in his thirties or forties in good health. V gene TRBV15 combines with J gene TRBJ2-1; the match to TRBD2 covers 8 bases. Sequenced material: naive CD4+ T cells sorted from blood. Subset specified: CD45RA+ positively selected. This CDR3 reads CATSRGTSSLEQFF. The DNA of the CDR3 is TGTGCCACCAGCAGAGGGACTAGCTCTCTTGAGCAGTTCTTC.